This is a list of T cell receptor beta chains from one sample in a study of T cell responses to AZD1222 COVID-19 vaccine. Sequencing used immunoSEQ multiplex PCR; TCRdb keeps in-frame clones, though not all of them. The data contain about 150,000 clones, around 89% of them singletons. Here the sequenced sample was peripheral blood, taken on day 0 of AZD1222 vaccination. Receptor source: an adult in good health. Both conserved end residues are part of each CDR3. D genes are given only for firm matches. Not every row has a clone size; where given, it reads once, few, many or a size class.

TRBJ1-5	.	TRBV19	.	TGTGCCAGTAGTATTTTGTCGGCGGCCGGGCAGCCCCAGCATTTT	CASSILSAAGQPQHF
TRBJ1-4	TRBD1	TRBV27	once	TGTGCCAGCAAGCCGGGACAGTCGTTGGGAAAACTGTTTTTT	CASKPGQSLGKLFF
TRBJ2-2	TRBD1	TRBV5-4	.	TGTGCCAGCAGCTTGGGACAGGGGTTCACCGGGGAGCTGTTTTTT	CASSLGQGFTGELFF
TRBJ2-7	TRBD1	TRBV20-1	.	TGCAGTGCTAGTCATCAGGACAGGGGGTTCTCCTACGAGCAGTACTTC	CSASHQDRGFSYEQYF
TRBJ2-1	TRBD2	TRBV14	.	TGTGCCAGCAGCCAGCGGCTAGCGGGAGGTAGTGAGCAGTTCTTC	CASSQRLAGGSEQFF
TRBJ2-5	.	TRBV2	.	TGTGCCAGCATGGATGGGGCTAGAGAGACCCAGTACTTC	CASMDGARETQYF
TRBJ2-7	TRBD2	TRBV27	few	TGTGCCAGCAGTTTATTAGCGGGAGAAGCCTACGAGCAGTACTTC	CASSLLAGEAYEQYF
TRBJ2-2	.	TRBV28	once	TGTGCCAGCAAGAGGGGGGGCACCGGGGAGCTGTTTTTT	CASKRGGTGELFF
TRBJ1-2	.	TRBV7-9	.	TGTGCCAGCAGCTTAGCGGGAGGACACTATGGCTACACCTTC	CASSLAGGHYGYTF
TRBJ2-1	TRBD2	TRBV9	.	TGTGCCAGCAGCCCGAGACTAGCGGGAGTTGAGCAGTTCTTC	CASSPRLAGVEQFF
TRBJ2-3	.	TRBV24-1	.	TGTGCCACCAGTGAGGGGCCTTATACGCAGTATTTT	CATSEGPYTQYF